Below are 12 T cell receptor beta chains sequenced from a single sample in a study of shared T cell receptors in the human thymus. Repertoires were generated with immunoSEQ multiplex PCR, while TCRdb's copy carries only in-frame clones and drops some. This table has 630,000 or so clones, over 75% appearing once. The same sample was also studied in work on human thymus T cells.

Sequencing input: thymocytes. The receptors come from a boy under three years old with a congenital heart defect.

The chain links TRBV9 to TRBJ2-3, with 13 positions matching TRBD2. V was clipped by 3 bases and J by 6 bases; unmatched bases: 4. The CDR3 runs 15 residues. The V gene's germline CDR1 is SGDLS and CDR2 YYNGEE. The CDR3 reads CASSELAGGADTQYF. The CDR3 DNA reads TGTGCCAGCAGCGAACTAGCGGGGGGGGCGGATACGCAGTATTTT. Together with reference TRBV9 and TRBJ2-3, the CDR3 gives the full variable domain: DSGVTQTPKHLITATGQRVTLRCSPRSGDLSVYWYQQSLDQGLQFLIQYYNGEERAKGNILERFSAQQFPDLHSELNLSSLELGDSALYFCASSELAGGADTQYFGPGTRLTVL.

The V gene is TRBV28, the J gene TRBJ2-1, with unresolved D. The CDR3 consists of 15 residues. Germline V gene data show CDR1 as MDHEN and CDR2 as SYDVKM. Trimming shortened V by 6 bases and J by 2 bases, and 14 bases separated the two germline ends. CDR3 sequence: CASSNPGEAYNEQFF. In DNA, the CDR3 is TGTGCCAGCAGCAACCCTGGAGAGGCCTACAATGAGCAGTTCTTC.

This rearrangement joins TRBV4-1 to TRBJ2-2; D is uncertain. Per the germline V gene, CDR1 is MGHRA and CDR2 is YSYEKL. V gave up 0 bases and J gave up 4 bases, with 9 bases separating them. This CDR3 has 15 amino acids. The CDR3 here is CASSQEWSGTGELFF. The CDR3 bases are TGCGCCAGCAGCCAAGAATGGTCGGGCACCGGGGAGCTGTTTTTT.

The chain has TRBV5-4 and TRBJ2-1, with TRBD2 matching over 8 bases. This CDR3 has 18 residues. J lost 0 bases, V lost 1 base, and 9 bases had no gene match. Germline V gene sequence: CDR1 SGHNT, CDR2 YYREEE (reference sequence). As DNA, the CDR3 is TGTGCCAGCAGCTTGCACGGGGAGGCGGGGGGCTCCTACAATGAGCAGTTCTTC. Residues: CASSLHGEAGGSYNEQFF.

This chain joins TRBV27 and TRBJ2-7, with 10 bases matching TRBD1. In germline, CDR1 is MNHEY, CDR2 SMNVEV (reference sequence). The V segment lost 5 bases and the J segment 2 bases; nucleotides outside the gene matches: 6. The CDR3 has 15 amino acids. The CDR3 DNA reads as TGTGCCAGCAGTAAGGGGACAGGGGACCCCTACGAGCAGTACTTC. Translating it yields CASSKGTGDPYEQYF.

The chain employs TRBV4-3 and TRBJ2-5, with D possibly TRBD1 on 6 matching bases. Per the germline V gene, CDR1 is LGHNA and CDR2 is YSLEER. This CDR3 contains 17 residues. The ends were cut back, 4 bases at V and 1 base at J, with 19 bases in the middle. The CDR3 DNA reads TGCGCCAGCAGCCGGACACAGACTTCGACAGGCCAAGAGACCCAGTACTTC. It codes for CASSRTQTSTGQETQYF.

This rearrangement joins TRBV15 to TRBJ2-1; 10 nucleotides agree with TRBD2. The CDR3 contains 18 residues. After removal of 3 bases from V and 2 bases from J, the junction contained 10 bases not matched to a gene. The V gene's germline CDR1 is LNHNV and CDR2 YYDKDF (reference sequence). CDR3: CATSSLLAGPLPYNEQFF. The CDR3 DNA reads TGTGCCACCAGCAGCTTACTAGCGGGGCCATTACCCTACAATGAGCAGTTCTTC.

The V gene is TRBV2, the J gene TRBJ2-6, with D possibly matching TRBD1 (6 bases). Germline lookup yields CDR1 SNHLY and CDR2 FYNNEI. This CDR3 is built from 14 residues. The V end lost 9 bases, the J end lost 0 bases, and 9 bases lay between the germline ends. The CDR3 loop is CARNRDSGANVLTF. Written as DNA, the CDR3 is TGTGCCAGAAACAGGGACTCTGGGGCCAACGTCCTGACTTTC.

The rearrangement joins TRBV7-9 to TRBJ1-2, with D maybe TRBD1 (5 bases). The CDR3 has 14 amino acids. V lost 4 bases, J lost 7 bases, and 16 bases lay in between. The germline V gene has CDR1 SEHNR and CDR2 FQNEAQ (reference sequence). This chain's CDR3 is CASSSLGALAGYTF. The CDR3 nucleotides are TGTGCCAGCAGCTCCCTAGGGGCGCTCGCTGGCTACACCTTC.

CDR3 sequence: CASSLFGTGVRSNQPQHF. The DNA of the CDR3 is TGTGCCAGCAGTTTATTTGGGACAGGGGTTCGGAGCAATCAGCCCCAGCATTTT. V usage is TRBV28 and J usage is TRBJ1-5; TRBD1 matches 10 bases. CDR1 is MDHEN and CDR2 is SYDVKM in the germline V gene. Germline trimming cut 1 base from V and 1 base from J; bases unmatched to any gene: 7. CDR3 length: 18 amino acids. The full variable domain, completed using reference TRBV28 and TRBJ1-5, is DVKVTQSSRYLVKRTGEKVFLECVQDMDHENMFWYRQDPGLGLRLIYFSYDVKMKEKGDIPEGYSVSREKKERFSLILESASTNQTSMYLCASSLFGTGVRSNQPQHFGDGTRLSIL.

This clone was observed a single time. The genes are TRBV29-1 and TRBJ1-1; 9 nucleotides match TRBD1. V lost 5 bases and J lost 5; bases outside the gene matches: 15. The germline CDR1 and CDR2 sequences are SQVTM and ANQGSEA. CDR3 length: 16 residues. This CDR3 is CSVCELGTGRGTEAFF. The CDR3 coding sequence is TGCAGCGTTTGCGAGTTGGGGACAGGGCGGGGGACTGAAGCTTTCTTT.

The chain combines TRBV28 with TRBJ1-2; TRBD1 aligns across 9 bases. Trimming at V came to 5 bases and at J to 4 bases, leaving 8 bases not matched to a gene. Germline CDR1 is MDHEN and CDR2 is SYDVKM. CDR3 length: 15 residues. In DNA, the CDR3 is TGTGCCAGCAGTCTCCGGGACAGGGCTGTCTATGGCTACACCTTC. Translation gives CASSLRDRAVYGYTF.